These 24 T cell receptor beta chains share one sample of origin, sequenced in a study of graft-versus-host responses after intestinal transplantation (dated by TCRdb to 2020 to 2023). What the time point label conveys for this sample: cells obtained before transplantation from donor or recipient. Libraries were made using the immunoSEQ multiplex PCR assay. The clones in this table, taken by TCRdb from immuneACCESS, are in-frame only. Not every clone is retained; where verified, under half of the shortfall comes from an unresolved V gene, and the cause of the rest is unknown. This sample comprises 8,000 to 11,000 clones, 31% of them detected only once. The ten largest clones capture 5.3% of the sample. Specimen: alloreactive CD4+ T cells from a mixed lymphocyte reaction culture, collected before transplantation. The cell subset or site tag for this specimen amounts to: CFSE-low proliferating T cells sorted from approximately six-day pre-transplant mixed lymphocyte reaction (GvH or HvG direction). The origin of the receptors is a human patient who was an organ donor for intestinal transplantation.

This clone is labeled medium-sized. This chain connects TRBV7-2 to TRBJ2-7, with TRBD2 as a possible D gene (5 bases). The V and J ends lost 1 base and 4 bases respectively, with 20 bases between them. The germline V gene encodes CDR1 SGHTA and CDR2 FQGNSA. This CDR3 comprises 17 residues. The CDR3 loop is CASSLELVTRGTYEQYF. The DNA for the CDR3 is TGTGCCAGCAGCTTAGAATTAGTTACTAGAGGTACTTACGAGCAGTACTTC.

Points on this clone: This may arise from a read error, as a much more abundant clone is one base away. The sample has other DNA sequences that encode this CDR3 too. The CDR3 sequence: CASSEKISRDTEAFF. DNA for the CDR3: TGTGCCAGCAGTGAAAAAATCTCACGGGACACTGAAGCTTTCTTT. The chain has TRBV6-1 and TRBJ1-1, with no clear D. The CDR3 is 15 residues long. Trimming pared 2 bases from V and 3 bases from J, leaving 13 bases between. Germline CDR1 MNHNS, CDR2 SASEGT.

In this sample, this clone turned up a few times. The chain links TRBV2 to TRBJ1-6; D might be TRBD1 (5 bases). CDR3 length: 14 amino acids. Trimming pared 5 bases from V and 4 bases from J, leaving 9 bases between. Germline CDR1 reads SNHLY; CDR2 reads FYNNEI. CDR3 sequence (DNA): TGTGCCAGCAGTCCGGGACGGTATAATTCACCCCTCCACTTT. Protein: CASSPGRYNSPLHF.

This clone is judged medium-sized. The chain joins TRBV5-1 to TRBJ2-7; D call uncertain. This CDR3 has 12 amino acids. V was trimmed by 4 bases and J by 0 bases, leaving 5 bases between them. Per the germline V gene, CDR1 is SGHRS and CDR2 is YFSETQ. CDR3 nucleotides: TGCGCCAGCAGCCCTAGCTCCTACGAGCAGTACTTC. Translation: CASSPSSYEQYF.

The rearrangement joins TRBV5-1 to TRBJ2-5, with D uncertain. This CDR3 has 15 amino acids. Trimming took off 0 bases at V and 7 bases at J, with 16 bases between the two ends. Germline assignment: CDR1 SGHRS and CDR2 YFSETQ. The CDR3 loop is CASSLVSPADGTQYF. The CDR3 DNA reads as TGCGCCAGCAGCTTGGTTTCGCCGGCCGACGGGACCCAGTACTTC.

This sequence joins TRBV11-3 and TRBJ1-2; 7 nucleotides match TRBD1. Trimming took 2 bases from V and 2 from J; bases not matched to a gene: 11. The V gene's germline CDR1 is SGHNT and CDR2 YENEEA. The CDR3 spans 17 residues. The CDR3 nucleotides read TGTGCCAGCAGCTTATATGGGTCGACAGGGTCAAACTATGGCTACACCTTC. Translating it yields CASSLYGSTGSNYGYTF.

The chain employs TRBV6-6 and TRBJ2-7, with D possibly matching TRBD2 (7 bases). V shed 4 bases and J shed 6 bases, with 19 bases lying between them. Per germline, CDR1 MNHNY and CDR2 SVGAGI (reference sequence). The CDR3 contains 15 residues. The CDR3 DNA reads TGTGCCAGCAGTTTGGGGAGGGGCAGGGGAACCGAGCAGTACTTC. Amino acids: CASSLGRGRGTEQYF.

This clone was detected only a few times. This chain uses TRBV4-2 with TRBJ2-7; D not certain. Germline V gene lookup returns CDR1 LGHNA and CDR2 YNFKEQ. The V end was cut by 1 base, the J end by 0 bases, with 1 base between. The CDR3 sequence is 12 residues long. CDR3 amino acids: CASSQVSYEQYF. CDR3 bases: TGTGCCAGCAGCCAAGTCTCCTACGAGCAGTACTTC.

In its sample, this clone was seen once. CDR3 sequence reads: CASSFQPSTSTDTQYF. As DNA, the CDR3 is TGTGCCAGCAGCTTCCAGCCATCGACTAGCACAGATACGCAGTATTTT. The chain has TRBV7-2 and TRBJ2-3; the D is unclear. Germline V gene data show CDR1 as SGHTA and CDR2 as FQGNSA. The CDR3 is made up of 16 amino acids. Trimming removed 3 bases from V and 0 bases from J, with 13 bases in between.

The chain uses TRBV29-1 and TRBJ2-1; 7 bases align to TRBD2. J gave up 8 bases and V 6 bases, and 10 bases lay outside the gene matches. CDR1 SQVTM and CDR2 ANQGSEA come from the germline V gene. The CDR3 is 13 residues long. The CDR3 sequence: CSVRSGGVDEQFF. The CDR3 DNA is TGCAGCGTCCGAAGTGGGGGGGTTGATGAGCAGTTCTTC.

This sequence joins TRBV5-1 and TRBJ2-2; 10 bases are shared with TRBD1. Germline V gene data show CDR1 as SGHRS and CDR2 as YFSETQ. The CDR3 totals 15 residues. After removal of 4 bases from V and 6 bases from J, the junction contained 6 bases not matched to a gene. CDR3 DNA sequence: TGCGCCAGCAGCATACGGGACAGGGGTGCCGGGGAGCTGTTTTTT. Its protein product is CASSIRDRGAGELFF.

This clone was found a few times. The chain has TRBV11-3 and TRBJ1-2, with TRBD1 as a possible D gene (6 bases). Trimming left V 6 bases short and J 5 bases short, with 19 bases between. The CDR3 sequence is 15 residues long. CDR1 and CDR2 from the germline V gene are SGHNT and YENEEA. In DNA form, the CDR3 reads TGTGCCAGCAGTCCAAGCACGGGGGCCCCTTATGGCTACACCTTC. This encodes CASSPSTGAPYGYTF.

CDR3 loop: CASGPGKPPKQETQYF. As DNA, the CDR3 is TGTGCTAGTGGCCCCGGAAAGCCGCCGAAACAAGAGACCCAGTACTTC. The V and J genes are TRBV12-5 and TRBJ2-5, with unresolved D. The V gene's germline CDR1 is LGHNT and CDR2 FRNRAP. The V end was cut by 6 bases, the J end by 2 bases, with 19 bases between. The CDR3 has 16 residues.

The J gene is TRBJ2-7, the V gene TRBV5-1, with TRBD1 identical over 10 bases. V lost 0 bases to trimming and J lost 6 bases; unmatched junction nucleotides: 9. In germline, CDR1 is SGHRS, CDR2 YFSETQ. CDR3 size: 16 residues. CDR3 nucleotides: TGCGCCAGCAGCTTGGAGTTCGTGACAGGGGGCGGCGAGCAGTACTTC. Encoded protein: CASSLEFVTGGGEQYF.

J is TRBJ1-2 and V is TRBV27; TRBD1 matches at 9 bases. Germline V CDR1 and CDR2: MNHEY, SMNVEV (reference sequence). With 1 base clipped from V and 5 bases from J, the junction kept 11 bases outside the gene matches. CDR3 length: 17 amino acids. Here the CDR3 reads CASSLYRPTGGGYGYTF. As DNA, the CDR3 is TGTGCCAGCAGTTTATACCGACCAACAGGGGGCGGATATGGCTACACCTTC.

This clone is labeled medium-sized. This chain joins TRBV20-1 and TRBJ1-2; D is uncertain. Germline V gene data show CDR1 as DFQATT and CDR2 as SNEGSKA (reference sequence). Between the trimmed V and J ends, which lost 4 bases and 0 bases, there was a span of 3 bases. CDR3 length equals 11 residues. In nucleotides, the CDR3 is TGCAGTGCTAACACTAACTATGGCTACACCTTC. Encoded protein: CSANTNYGYTF.

This clone is medium-sized in the sample. The J gene is TRBJ1-1, the V gene TRBV28; 7 bases map to TRBD1. The CDR3 totals 14 residues. V dropped 5 bases and J dropped 5; count of bases not matched to a gene: 8. Per germline, CDR1 MDHEN and CDR2 SYDVKM. The DNA for the CDR3 is TGTGCCAGCAGTCTGTCGACAGGGAGTACTGAAGCTTTCTTT. This sequence encodes CASSLSTGSTEAFF.

This chain uses TRBV4-3 with TRBJ1-1, with D maybe TRBD1 (6 bases). The CDR3 spans 13 residues. The V end was cut by 5 bases, the J end by 0 bases, with 7 bases between. From germline, CDR1 is LGHNA and CDR2 YSLEER. CDR3 coding DNA: TGCGCCAGCAGCAAGGGGGTGAACACTGAAGCTTTCTTT. It codes for CASSKGVNTEAFF.

V usage is TRBV4-1 and J usage is TRBJ2-5, with 11 bases fitting TRBD1. Germline CDR1 reads MGHRA; CDR2 reads YSYEKL. V lost 3 bases to trimming and J lost 7 bases; unmatched junction nucleotides: 10. The CDR3 extends over 16 amino acids. Written as DNA, the CDR3 is TGCGCCAGCAGCCATCAAGGACAGGGGGCAGGTGTGACCCAGTACTTC. Protein sequence: CASSHQGQGAGVTQYF.

This clone turned up a few times. The V gene is TRBV7-9, the J gene TRBJ2-3; maybe TRBD1 (5 bases). V lost 5 bases and J lost 7, with 19 bases in between. The CDR3 loop spans 15 amino acids. Germline lookup yields CDR1 SEHNR and CDR2 FQNEAQ (reference sequence). In DNA form, the CDR3 reads TGTGCCAGCAGCCTCGGGCCACAGGTCTCTTATACGCAGTATTTT. This gives the protein CASSLGPQVSYTQYF.

This clone counts as medium-sized (0.01 to 0.1%). The V and J genes are TRBV5-4 and TRBJ2-2; D remains unclear. Per germline, CDR1 SGHNT and CDR2 YYREEE (reference sequence). The germline V and J ends were trimmed by 0 bases and 4 bases, with 7 bases remaining between them. The CDR3 totals 14 residues. The CDR3 DNA reads TGTGCCAGCAGCTTGGATACGTTCACCGGGGAGCTGTTTTTT. Residues: CASSLDTFTGELFF.

The rearrangement uses TRBV28 and TRBJ2-7; possibly TRBD2 for D (6 bases). This CDR3 is 16 amino acids long. The germline V gene has CDR1 MDHEN and CDR2 SYDVKM. V lost 3 bases and J lost 1, with 16 bases in between. CDR3 region: CASSLQRAGPSYEQYF. CDR3 coding DNA: TGTGCCAGCAGTTTGCAGCGGGCAGGGCCTTCCTACGAGCAGTACTTC.

Sample share makes this clone medium-sized. The V call is TRBV7-6, the J call TRBJ2-5; TRBD1 might be the D (6 bases). V was pared by 0 bases and J by 10 bases, with 21 bases between. Germline V lookup: CDR1 SGHVS, CDR2 FNYEAQ. The CDR3 totals 16 residues. The CDR3 is CASSLAGTLNPTVQYF. CDR3 bases: TGTGCCAGCAGCTTAGCCGGGACACTAAACCCTACGGTCCAGTACTTC.

V and J are TRBV30 and TRBJ1-1, with 10 bases identical to TRBD1. V shed 4 bases, J shed 11 bases, and the junction held 25 bases outside the gene matches. The CDR3 is 18 amino acids. Germline CDR1 and CDR2: GTSNPN and SVGIG (reference sequence). The CDR3 DNA reads as TGTGCCTGGATGCGGACAGGGGGTTCTCCGTTTACAGTGTACTGGGCTTTCTTT. The encoded protein is CAWMRTGGSPFTVYWAFF.